This passage covers 25 T cell receptor beta chains from one sample sequenced in a study of tumor-infiltrating lymphocytes in primary liver carcinoma. Without any cell sorting, about 19-30 mg of bulk tissue yielded co-extracted RNA and DNA. Production of TCR beta cDNA used approximately 0.55 ug total RNA together with a constant-region primer. The TCR beta library was amplified through three nested multiplex PCR rounds in a modified ARM-PCR procedure. Each of the first two PCR rounds ran nine to ten cycles with TRBV1-TRBV30 forward and C-beta reverse primers. TCRdb ran MiXCR on the multiplex PCR reads and lists one entry per CDR3 protein. The data contain about 60,000 distinct CDR3 sequences, about 71% of them singletons. Sequencing was done on a sample of liver tumor tissue from sampling region 4. Regarding subset: tumor region T4, right-lateral pole. The receptor source for this set is a middle-aged man with primary liver carcinoma and hepatitis B virus infection.

Of note for this clonotype: This may come from a read error, since a much larger clone is one base off. The CDR3 is CASNDIMNTEAFF. CDR3 coding DNA: TGTGCCAGCAATGACATTATGAACACTGAAGCTTTCTTT. This rearrangement joins TRBV6-1 to TRBJ1-1; D gene uncertain. Germline V gives CDR1 MNHNS, CDR2 SASEGT. This CDR3 contains 13 residues. V lost 7 bases and J lost 0, with 9 bases in between.

In the case of this clonotype: The junction differs from germline at one of its ends, possibly a read error. This chain uses TRBV7-8 with TRBJ2-3, with no clear D. The CDR3 is made up of 15 amino acids. Germline V CDR1 and CDR2: SGHVS, FQNEAQ. This CDR3 reads CDSSLIPGGTDTRYF. CDR3 nucleotide sequence: TGTGACAGCAGCTTAATTCCCGGTGGCACAGATACGCGGTATTTT.

In regard to this clonotype: An end of the junction does not agree with germline; a read error may underlie this. The chain employs TRBV5-1 and TRBJ1-1; 8 bases fit TRBD1. CDR1 is SGHRS, CDR2 YFSETQ, per germline. This CDR3 is built from 14 residues. In DNA, the CDR3 is TGCGCCAGCAGCGAGGGGACAGGAAACACTGAAGTTTTCTTC. Protein: CASSEGTGNTEVFF.

To note about this clonotype: An end of the junction differs from the germline gene, which may be a read error. The chain combines TRBV11-1 with TRBJ2-2; a possible D gene is TRBD2 (5 bases). The CDR3 contains 15 residues. Per the germline V gene, CDR1 is SGHAT and CDR2 is FQDESV (reference sequence). CDR3 in amino acids: CASSYAGPFSGELFF. Written as DNA, the CDR3 is TGTGCCAGCAGCTATGCAGGACCTTTCTCCGGGGAGCTGTTCTTT. The full variable domain, in which reference TRBV11-1 and TRBJ2-2 provide the parts outside the CDR3, is EAEVAQSPRYKITEKSQAVAFWCDPISGHATLYWYRQILGQGPELLVQFQDESVVDDSQLPKDRFSAERLKGVDSTLKIQPAELGDSAMYLCASSYAGPFSGELFFGEGSRLTVL.

Only a few counts were recorded for this clonotype. A junction end diverges from the germline sequence, so it may reflect a read error. V is TRBV5-5 and J is TRBJ1-1, with unresolved D. Germline V gene data show CDR1 as SGHKS and CDR2 as YYEKEE (reference sequence). This CDR3 has 15 residues. The CDR3 loop reads CVTSHEGERYAEAFF. For the CDR3, the DNA is TGCGTCACCAGCCATGAGGGTGAGCGGTACGCTGAAGCTTTCTTT.

The chain recombines TRBV24-1 with TRBJ2-3, with 13 bases identical to TRBD2. The CDR3 contains 18 residues. CDR1 and CDR2 (germline): KGHDR, SFDVKD. V shed 4 bases and J 0 bases; nucleotides not matched to a gene: 6. The CDR3 DNA is TGTGCCACCAGTGAACTCGGACTAGCGGGAGAGAGCACAGATACGCAGTATTTT. Translating gives CATSELGLAGESTDTQYF.

A word on this clonotype: A read error may account for a junction end that differs from germline. The chain has TRBV7-9 and TRBJ2-1, with D possibly being TRBD1 (6 bases). CDR1 and CDR2 from the germline V gene are SEHNR and FQNEAQ (reference sequence). This CDR3 region has 17 residues. The CDR3 nucleotides read TGTGCCGGCGGCTTACCATATCAGGGGCCTAAAACAAATGAGCAGCTCTTC. Translating it yields CAGGLPYQGPKTNEQLF.

With respect to this clonotype: Being one base from a much bigger clone, this may be a read error. This chain uses TRBV6-6 with TRBJ2-1; TRBD2 agrees at 9 bases. The germline V gene has CDR1 MNHNY and CDR2 SVGAGI (reference sequence). The CDR3 is 16 amino acids. CDR3 nucleotide sequence: TGTGCCAGCAGTCCGACCACAGCGGGAGGCGGCAATGAGCGGTTCTTC. This gives the protein CASSPTTAGGGNERFF.

The chain employs TRBV5-8 and TRBJ2-3; D may be TRBD1 or TRBD2 (5 bases each). The ends were cut back, 0 bases at V and 2 bases at J, with 13 bases in the middle. The CDR3 is 16 residues long. Germline V gene lookup returns CDR1 SGHTS and CDR2 YDEGEE. CDR3: CASSLGRDRHTDTQYF. The CDR3 DNA reads TGTGCCAGCAGCTTGGGCCGGGACCGGCACACAGATACGCAGTATTTT.

On this clonotype: A much larger clonotype is one base distant, so this may be a read error. V usage is TRBV5-1 and J usage is TRBJ2-1; 8 positions agree with TRBD2. The CDR3 is made up of 16 amino acids. Germline V gene sequence: CDR1 SGHRS, CDR2 YFSETQ. The CDR3 DNA is TGCGCCAGCAGCTTGGTAGCGGGATTTACCTACAATGAGCAGTCCTTC. Its protein product is CASSLVAGFTYNEQSF.

Many counts were recorded for this clonotype. The chain employs TRBV5-1 and TRBJ1-2, with D hard to call. Germline V gives CDR1 SGHRS, CDR2 YFSETQ. The CDR3 has 12 amino acids. The germline V and J ends were trimmed by 4 bases and 0 bases, with 4 bases remaining between them. The CDR3 protein is CASSASNYGYTF. CDR3 sequence (DNA): TGCGCCAGCAGCGCATCTAACTATGGCTACACCTTC. The whole variable domain, remainder taken from reference TRBV5-1 and TRBJ1-2, is KAGVTQTPRYLIKTRGQQVTLSCSPISGHRSVSWYQQTPGQGLQFLFEYFSETQRNKGNFPGRFSGRQFSNSRSEMNVSTLELGDSALYLCASSASNYGYTFGSGTRLTVV.

This chain joins TRBV12-3 or TRBV12-4 and TRBJ1-6, with 8 bases that match TRBD1. This CDR3 has 16 residues. V lost 4 bases, J lost 5 bases, and 7 bases stayed unmatched. CDR3 amino acids: CASSYQGTGNNSPLHF. DNA for the CDR3: TGTGCCAGCAGTTATCAGGGGACAGGAAATAATTCACCCCTCCACTTT.

This chain joins TRBV4-1 and TRBJ1-1; 8 positions agree with TRBD1. This CDR3 has 18 amino acids. V lost 4 bases, J lost 12 bases, and 25 bases stayed unmatched. Germline V CDR1 and CDR2: MGHRA, YSYEKL. The CDR3 region is CASSRGRVGQEMNTETFF. CDR3 sequence (DNA): TGCGCCAGCAGCCGGGGTAGGGTGGGACAGGAGATGAACACCGAAACTTTCTTT.

This clonotype was recorded at least ten times. The genes are TRBV6-5 and TRBJ2-1, with 8 nucleotides matching TRBD1. This CDR3 contains 14 residues. V lost 2 bases and J lost 6; bases outside the gene matches: 3. Germline values: CDR1 MNHEY, CDR2 SVGAGI. In nucleotides, the CDR3 is TGTGCCAGCAGTTACCTCACAGGGGGCAATGAGCAGTTCTTC. Amino acids: CASSYLTGGNEQFF.

For the CDR3, the DNA is TGTGCCAGCAGCTTCCGGGACACTTCCTACGAGCAGTACTTC. Translating it yields CASSFRDTSYEQYF. The rearrangement links TRBV7-2 to TRBJ2-7; D might be TRBD1 (6 bases). Between the trimmed V and J ends, which lost 3 bases and 1 base, there was a span of 10 bases. From germline, CDR1 is SGHTA and CDR2 FQGNSA. The CDR3 extends over 14 amino acids.

Sample share makes this clonotype medium-sized (0.01 to 0.1%). V usage is TRBV11-2 and J usage is TRBJ2-7; 7 bases align to TRBD1. The CDR3 consists of 16 residues. Germline V gene sequence: CDR1 SGHAT, CDR2 FQNNGV. V shed 0 bases, J shed 3 bases, and the junction held 8 bases outside the gene matches. CDR3 DNA: TGTGCCAGCAGCTTAGATCTGGGGACAGAAATCTACGAGCAGTACTTC. Translating it yields CASSLDLGTEIYEQYF.

In the case of this clonotype: A read error may account for a junction end that differs from germline. This chain links TRBV29-1 with TRBJ2-7, with D possibly TRBD1 on 5 matching bases. Germline assignment: CDR1 SQVTM and CDR2 ANQGSEA. The CDR3 spans 12 residues. The CDR3 DNA follows: TGCATCGTACAGGACGACACGATGGAGCAGTACTTT. Translation gives CIVQDDTMEQYF.

This sequence joins TRBV10-2 and TRBJ2-7; 9 positions agree with TRBD1. The trim removed 10 bases at V and 5 bases at J, leaving 18 bases unmatched. The CDR3 has 16 amino acids. Per germline, CDR1 WSHSY and CDR2 SAAADI. The DNA for the CDR3 is TGCGCCAACTGTGAGTCGGCCTCTCGGACAGGGGACGAGCAGTACTTC. This sequence encodes CANCESASRTGDEQYF.

Many counts were recorded for this clonotype. The V and J genes are TRBV5-8 and TRBJ2-4, with 12 positions matching TRBD2. With V trimmed by 4 bases and J by 2 bases, 4 bases remained unmatched. CDR3 length: 16 residues. Germline values: CDR1 SGHTS, CDR2 YDEGEE. This CDR3 reads CASSLGLAGPKNIQYF. DNA of the CDR3: TGTGCCAGCAGCCTGGGACTAGCGGGCCCCAAAAACATTCAGTACTTC.

This sequence joins TRBV6-5 and TRBJ1-1, with no clear D. Germline loops: CDR1 MNHEY, CDR2 SVGAGI. V shed 1 base and J shed 4 bases, with 13 bases lying between them. The CDR3 spans 15 residues. The CDR3 region has the DNA TGTGCCAGCAGTTACTTTGGTCCTCGGATCACTGAAGCTTTCTTT. It yields the protein CASSYFGPRITEAFF.

About this clonotype: One base away lies a much larger clone, so this may be a sequencing read error. V and J are TRBV7-9 and TRBJ2-7; TRBD2 agrees at 10 bases. The CDR3 extends over 14 amino acids. Germline values: CDR1 SEHNR, CDR2 FQNEAQ (reference sequence). The CDR3 loop is CASSSLAGAYEQCF. In DNA form, the CDR3 reads TGTGCCAGCAGCTCCCTAGCGGGAGCGTACGAGCAGTGCTTC.

This clonotype was picked up a small number of times. Its ends do not fully match the called genes, so a read error is possible. The chain joins TRBV29-1 to TRBJ2-1; 11 bases line up with TRBD2. Per germline, CDR1 SQVTM and CDR2 ANQGSEA. This CDR3 has 15 residues. The CDR3, as DNA: TGCAGCGTTGACACTAGCGGGAGCTCCTACTATGAGCAGTTCTTC. Translated, it gives CSVDTSGSSYYEQFF.

Turning to this clonotype: The CDR3 does not close with the conserved phenylalanine or tryptophan, likely indicating a read error. The J gene is TRBJ2-5, the V gene TRBV11-2; D gene uncertain. There are 14 residues in the CDR3. Per the germline V gene, CDR1 is SGHAT and CDR2 is FQNNGV. V dropped 8 bases and J dropped 1 base, with 14 bases sitting between them. CDR3 residues: CASGYPPAQETQYY. Here the CDR3 DNA reads TGTGCCAGCGGCTATCCGCCAGCCCAAGAGACCCAGTACTAC.

This chain links TRBV12-1 with TRBJ1-3. TRBV12-1 is noted as a pseudogene. The CDR3 runs to 13 residues. CDR3 sequence reads: CASNLTSGNTIYF. The CDR3, as DNA: TGCGCCAGCAACCTCACCTCTGGAAACACCATATATTTT.

In regard to this clonotype: The junction differs from germline at one of its ends, possibly a read error. V and J are TRBV12-3 or TRBV12-4 and TRBJ2-1; the D gene is possibly TRBD1 (5 bases). The CDR3 has 13 residues. CDR3 DNA sequence: TGTGCCAGCAGTCTCAGACAGAACAATGAGCAGTCCTTC. Residues: CASSLRQNNEQSF.